Listed here are 11 T cell receptor beta chains from one sample, sequenced in a study of radiotherapy plus CTLA-4 blockade in lung cancer. The assay was immunoSEQ multiplex PCR, and TCRdb's table has in-frame clones only and misses some. Of about 110,000 clones listed, approximately 81% are singletons. Source: peripheral blood, taken from a patient treated with radiotherapy plus ipilimumab. These receptors came from a human donor with non-small cell lung cancer that progressed on radiotherapy plus ipilimumab. Some clones in this sample may be carry-over from other donors' samples.

The chain combines TRBV4-3 with TRBJ1-5, with TRBD1 matching over 8 bases. The CDR3 extends over 15 amino acids. CDR1 is LGHNA, CDR2 YSLEER, per germline. J was trimmed by 7 bases and V by 4 bases; bases with no gene match: 9. Here the CDR3 reads CASSLRTGSGQPQHF. Here the CDR3 DNA reads TGCGCCAGCAGCCTAAGGACAGGGTCAGGGCAGCCCCAGCATTTT.

This clone is a singleton in its sample. The chain combines TRBV9 with TRBJ1-3, with D perhaps TRBD1 (5 bases). The germline V and J ends were trimmed by 4 bases and 2 bases, with 13 bases remaining between them. From germline, CDR1 is SGDLS and CDR2 YYNGEE. The CDR3 is made up of 15 amino acids. The CDR3 here is CASSPRLQAGNTIYF. The DNA for the CDR3 is TGTGCCAGCAGCCCGAGACTACAGGCTGGAAACACCATATATTTT.

The chain couples TRBV7-3 to TRBJ1-1; D possibly corresponds to TRBD1 (6 bases). The V end lost 0 bases, the J end lost 9 bases, and 11 bases lay between the germline ends. The CDR3 consists of 13 residues. Germline V gene lookup returns CDR1 SGHTA and CDR2 FQGTGA. CDR3 bases: TGTGCCAGCAGCTTAACTCCAGGGGACAAAGCTTTCTTT. Translating it yields CASSLTPGDKAFF.

This chain connects TRBV5-1 to TRBJ2-3; D is perhaps TRBD1 (5 bases). The germline gives CDR1 SGHRS, CDR2 YFSETQ. The V gene lost 1 base and the J gene lost 1 base, with 16 bases spanning the gap. CDR3 length: 17 residues. CDR3 amino acids: CASSLRSSQGGTDTQYF. CDR3 nucleotide sequence: TGCGCCAGCAGCTTGAGGTCGTCTCAAGGGGGCACAGATACGCAGTATTTT.

DNA of the CDR3: TGTGCCTGGAACAGCGGACTCTACGAGCAGTACTTC. Translated: CAWNSGLYEQYF. The chain recombines TRBV30 with TRBJ2-7; a possible D gene is TRBD2 (5 bases). The CDR3 has 12 residues. CDR1 and CDR2 from the germline V gene are GTSNPN and SVGIG (reference sequence). Trimming took off 4 bases at V and 3 bases at J, with 10 bases between the two ends.

The V and J genes are TRBV18 and TRBJ1-3; weak D call: TRBD1 (5 bases). In germline, CDR1 is KGHSH, CDR2 LQKENI. The CDR3 totals 15 residues. V was clipped by 3 bases and J by 1 base, with 10 bases between them. As DNA, the CDR3 is TGTGCCAGCTCACCTCAGGGAGCATCTGGAAACACCATATATTTT. Its protein is CASSPQGASGNTIYF.

The chain recombines TRBV15 with TRBJ1-4; a possible D gene is TRBD1 (5 bases). CDR1 is LNHNV, CDR2 YYDKDF, per germline (reference sequence). The CDR3 runs 16 residues. The germline V and J ends were trimmed by 0 bases and 8 bases, with 16 bases remaining between them. The DNA of the CDR3 is TGTGCCACCAGCAGAGATGGATTCAGGGTTGGCGAAAAACTGTTTTTT. Its protein is CATSRDGFRVGEKLFF.

CDR3 amino acids: CASNTPGQGRYEQYF. DNA of the CDR3: TGTGCCAGCAACACTCCGGGACAGGGTCGTTACGAGCAGTACTTC. The genes are TRBV28 and TRBJ2-7; 9 bases line up with TRBD1. The CDR3 totals 15 residues. Losses at the gene ends were 7 bases for V and 4 bases for J; bases not matched to a gene: 11. Germline loops: CDR1 MDHEN, CDR2 SYDVKM. Based on the CDR3 plus reference TRBV28 and TRBJ2-7, the full variable domain is DVKVTQSSRYLVKRTGEKVFLECVQDMDHENMFWYRQDPGLGLRLIYFSYDVKMKEKGDIPEGYSVSREKKERFSLILESASTNQTSMYLCASNTPGQGRYEQYFGPGTRLTVT.

The CDR3 DNA reads as TGTGCCAGCAGCTCCCCCTTTTTAGGGGTTTATAATTCACCCCTCCACTTT. Its protein is CASSSPFLGVYNSPLHF. The rearrangement links TRBV5-6 to TRBJ1-6; a weak D match, TRBD1 (5 bases). Trimming removed 3 bases from V and 4 bases from J, with 17 bases in between. CDR1 and CDR2 from the germline V gene are SGHDT and YYEEEE. This CDR3 region has 17 residues. Full variable domain (rest looked up from reference TRBV5-6 and TRBJ1-6): DAGVTQSPTHLIKTRGQQVTLRCSPKSGHDTVSWYQQALGQGPQFIFQYYEEEERQRGNFPDRFSGHQFPNYSSELNVNALLLGDSALYLCASSSPFLGVYNSPLHFGNGTRLTVT.

The rearrangement joins TRBV5-6 to TRBJ2-1, with 10 bases aligning to TRBD2. Per the germline V gene, CDR1 is SGHDT and CDR2 is YYEEEE. The CDR3 is made up of 16 amino acids. With V trimmed by 4 bases and J by 6 bases, 10 bases remained unmatched. In DNA, the CDR3 is TGTGCCAGCAGCCGGGTATGGAGCGGGGGGGCCAATGAGCAGTTCTTC. Translating gives CASSRVWSGGANEQFF.

The chain links TRBV28 to TRBJ2-7, with TRBD1 as a possible D gene (6 bases). Germline V gene lookup returns CDR1 MDHEN and CDR2 SYDVKM. V lost 7 bases, J lost 4 bases, and 14 bases lay in between. The CDR3 totals 13 residues. CDR3 loop: CASNRAVGYEQYF. DNA for the CDR3: TGTGCCAGCAACAGGGCCGTTGGGTACGAGCAGTACTTC.